The 8 T cell receptor beta chains given below trace back to one sample, sequenced in a study of OX40 agonist ivuxolimab in advanced cancers. Data came from immunoSEQ multiplex PCR; TCRdb stores just in-frame clones and leaves some out. Among around 72,000 clones listed, about nine tenths were seen once. The source was CD4+ or CD8+ T cells sorted from blood, collected in a trial of the OX40 agonist ivuxolimab. The receptors here all came from an adult with an advanced solid tumor such as melanoma, head and neck, liver or kidney cancer.

This clone was recorded only once. The V and J genes are TRBV18 and TRBJ2-2; D might be TRBD1 or TRBD2, each matching 5 bases. This CDR3 is 16 amino acids long. V gave up 6 bases and J gave up 0 bases, with 14 bases separating them. Germline V gives CDR1 KGHSH, CDR2 LQKENI. The DNA of the CDR3 is TGTGCCAGCTCCCTCTCCGGGACGGCGAACACCGGGGAGCTGTTTTTT. Translated, it gives CASSLSGTANTGELFF.

This clone is a singleton in its sample. The chain links TRBV14 to TRBJ1-4; TRBD1 is a possible D gene (5 bases). The length of the CDR3 is 15 residues. The V gene's germline CDR1 is SGHDN and CDR2 FVKESK. V lost 3 bases, J lost 5 bases, and 13 bases lay in between. The CDR3 sequence: CASSQGGSLNEKLFF. CDR3 DNA sequence: TGTGCCAGCAGCCAGGGGGGAAGCTTAAATGAAAAACTGTTTTTT.

The chain combines TRBV18 with TRBJ2-7; D gene ambiguous. The CDR3 runs to 12 residues. Looked up from germline, CDR1 is KGHSH and CDR2 is LQKENI. With 2 bases removed from V and 4 bases from J, the gap between germline ends came to 6 bases. The CDR3 sequence is CASSPTPYEQYF. In nucleotides, the CDR3 is TGTGCCAGCTCACCAACGCCTTACGAGCAGTACTTC.

This chain connects TRBV5-1 to TRBJ2-5, with a tentative D call TRBD2 (7 bases). Germline V gives CDR1 SGHRS, CDR2 YFSETQ. CDR3 size: 15 residues. Trimming removed 0 bases from V and 2 bases from J, with 11 bases in between. As DNA, the CDR3 is TGCGCCAGCAGCTTGGAGGGGGGGCCGCAAGAGACCCAGTACTTC. Its protein product is CASSLEGGPQETQYF.

CDR3 sequence (DNA): TGCGCCAGCAGCTTGGGCGGCGGGGCTAGGAACACTGAAGCTTTCTTT. Its protein product is CASSLGGGARNTEAFF. The chain couples TRBV5-1 to TRBJ1-1; D is possibly TRBD1 (5 bases). The V gene lost 0 bases and the J gene lost 1 base, with 13 bases spanning the gap. The CDR3 consists of 16 residues. Germline CDR1 reads SGHRS; CDR2 reads YFSETQ.

The chain joins TRBV10-3 to TRBJ1-1; D is possibly TRBD1 (5 bases). The germline V gene encodes CDR1 ENHRY and CDR2 SYGVKD. The CDR3 runs 15 residues. Trimming left V 0 bases short and J 3 bases short, with 11 bases between. The CDR3 here is CAISESGGVDTEAFF. The CDR3 bases are TGTGCCATCAGTGAGTCGGGAGGGGTGGACACTGAAGCTTTCTTT.

In DNA, the CDR3 is TGTGCCAGTAGTAGTTTAGCGGATACCGGGGAGCTGTTTTTT. Amino acids: CASSSLADTGELFF. The gene calls are TRBV19 and TRBJ2-2; D is possibly TRBD2 (6 bases). V was clipped by 4 bases and J by 5 bases, with 11 bases between them. The CDR3 length is 14 residues. Germline-derived CDR1 and CDR2 are LNHDA and SQIVND (reference sequence).

The chain is built from TRBV12-5 and TRBJ1-3; perhaps TRBD1 as D (5 bases). V gave up 6 bases and J gave up 0 bases, with 12 bases separating them. CDR1 LGHNT and CDR2 FRNRAP come from the germline V gene. CDR3 length: 15 amino acids. The CDR3 DNA sequence: TGTGCTAGTGGGGGGGGACGGAACTCTGGAAACACCATATATTTT. Translating it yields CASGGGRNSGNTIYF.